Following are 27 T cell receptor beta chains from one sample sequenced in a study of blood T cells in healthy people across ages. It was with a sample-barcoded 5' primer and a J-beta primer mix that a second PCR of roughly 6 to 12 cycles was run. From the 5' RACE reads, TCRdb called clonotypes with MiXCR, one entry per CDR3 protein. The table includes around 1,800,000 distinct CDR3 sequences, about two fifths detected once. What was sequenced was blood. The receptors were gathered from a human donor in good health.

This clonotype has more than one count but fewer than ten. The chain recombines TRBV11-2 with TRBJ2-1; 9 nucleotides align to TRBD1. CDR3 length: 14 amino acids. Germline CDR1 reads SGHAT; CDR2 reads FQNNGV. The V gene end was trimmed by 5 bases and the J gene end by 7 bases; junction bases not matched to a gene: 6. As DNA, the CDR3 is TGTGCCAGCAGCATAGGACAGGGGAGGAATGAGCAGTTCTTC. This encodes CASSIGQGRNEQFF. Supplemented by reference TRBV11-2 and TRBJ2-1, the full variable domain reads EAGVAQSPRYKIIEKRQSVAFWCNPISGHATLYWYQQILGQGPKLLIQFQNNGVVDDSQLPKDRFSAERLKGVDSTLKIQPAKLEDSAVYLCASSIGQGRNEQFFGPGTRLTVL.

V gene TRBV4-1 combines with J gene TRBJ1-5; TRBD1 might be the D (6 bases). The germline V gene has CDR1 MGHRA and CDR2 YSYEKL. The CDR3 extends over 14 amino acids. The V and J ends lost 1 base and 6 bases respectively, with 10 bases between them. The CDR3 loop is CASSQAGEGQPQHF. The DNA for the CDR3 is TGCGCCAGCAGCCAAGCAGGGGAAGGTCAGCCCCAGCATTTT.

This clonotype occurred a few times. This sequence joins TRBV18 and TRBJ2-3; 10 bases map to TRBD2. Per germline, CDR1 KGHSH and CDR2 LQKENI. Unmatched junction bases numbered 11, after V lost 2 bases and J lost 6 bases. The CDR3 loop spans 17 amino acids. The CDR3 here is CASSPYGTSDLDDTQYF. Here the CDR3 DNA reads TGTGCCAGCTCACCATACGGGACTAGCGATCTTGACGATACGCAGTATTTT.

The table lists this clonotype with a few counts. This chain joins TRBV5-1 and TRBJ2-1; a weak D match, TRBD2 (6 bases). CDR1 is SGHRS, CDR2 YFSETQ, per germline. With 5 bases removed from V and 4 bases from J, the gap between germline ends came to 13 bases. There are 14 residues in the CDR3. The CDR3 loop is CASRRGAQYNEQFF. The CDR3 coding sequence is TGCGCCAGCAGACGCGGGGCTCAATACAATGAGCAGTTCTTC.

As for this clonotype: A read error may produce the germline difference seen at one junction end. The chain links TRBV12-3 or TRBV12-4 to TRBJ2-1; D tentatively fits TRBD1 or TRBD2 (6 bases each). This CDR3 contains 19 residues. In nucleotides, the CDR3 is TGTGCCAGCAGTCCCCGGGGGCAGGGCCTTTTTGGCTCCTACAAAGAGCAGTTCTTC. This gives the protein CASSPRGQGLFGSYKEQFF.

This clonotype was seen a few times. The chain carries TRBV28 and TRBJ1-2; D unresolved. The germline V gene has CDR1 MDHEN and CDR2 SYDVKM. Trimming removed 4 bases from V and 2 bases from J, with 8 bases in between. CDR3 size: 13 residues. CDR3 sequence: CASSSYKNYGYTF. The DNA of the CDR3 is TGTGCCAGCAGTTCCTATAAGAACTATGGCTACACCTTC.

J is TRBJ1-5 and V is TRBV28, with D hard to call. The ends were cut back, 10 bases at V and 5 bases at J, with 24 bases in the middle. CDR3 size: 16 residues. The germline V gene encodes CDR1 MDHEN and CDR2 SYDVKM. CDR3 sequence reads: CATRIEGLGGHQPQHF. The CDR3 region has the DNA TGTGCCACTCGTATTGAGGGTTTGGGTGGTCATCAGCCCCAGCATTTT. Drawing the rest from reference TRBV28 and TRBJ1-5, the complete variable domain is DVKVTQSSRYLVKRTGEKVFLECVQDMDHENMFWYRQDPGLGLRLIYFSYDVKMKEKGDIPEGYSVSREKKERFSLILESASTNQTSMYLCATRIEGLGGHQPQHFGDGTRLSIL.

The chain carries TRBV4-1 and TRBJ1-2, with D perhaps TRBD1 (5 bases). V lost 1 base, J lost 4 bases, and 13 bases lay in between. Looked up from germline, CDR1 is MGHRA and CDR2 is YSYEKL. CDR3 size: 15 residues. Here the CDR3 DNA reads TGCGCCAGCAGCCAAGTGACGGGGGTTAGCTATGGCTACACCTTC. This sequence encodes CASSQVTGVSYGYTF.

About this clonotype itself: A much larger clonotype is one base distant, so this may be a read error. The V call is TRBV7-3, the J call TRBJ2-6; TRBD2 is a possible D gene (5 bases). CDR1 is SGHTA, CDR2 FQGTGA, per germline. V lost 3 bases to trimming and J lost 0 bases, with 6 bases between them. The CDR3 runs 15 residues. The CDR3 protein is CASSLEASGANVLTF. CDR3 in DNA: TGTGCCAGCAGCTTGGAGGCCTCTGGGGCCAACGTCCTGACTTTC.

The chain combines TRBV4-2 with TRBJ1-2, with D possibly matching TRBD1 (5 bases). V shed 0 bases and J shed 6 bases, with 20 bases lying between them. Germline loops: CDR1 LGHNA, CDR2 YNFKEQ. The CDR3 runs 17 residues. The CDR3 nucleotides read TGTGCCAGCAGCCAAGATCTCGGCAGGGAAGGCTCGAATGGCTACACCTTC. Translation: CASSQDLGREGSNGYTF.

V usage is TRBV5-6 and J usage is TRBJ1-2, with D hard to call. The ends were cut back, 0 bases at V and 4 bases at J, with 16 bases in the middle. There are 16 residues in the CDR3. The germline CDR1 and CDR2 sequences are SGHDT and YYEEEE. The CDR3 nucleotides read TGTGCCAGCAGCTTGGCTCGTTTGGGCCCCATCTATGGCTACACCTTC. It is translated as CASSLARLGPIYGYTF. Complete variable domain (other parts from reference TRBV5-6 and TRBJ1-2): DAGVTQSPTHLIKTRGQQVTLRCSPKSGHDTVSWYQQALGQGPQFIFQYYEEEERQRGNFPDRFSGHQFPNYSSELNVNALLLGDSALYLCASSLARLGPIYGYTFGSGTRLTVV.

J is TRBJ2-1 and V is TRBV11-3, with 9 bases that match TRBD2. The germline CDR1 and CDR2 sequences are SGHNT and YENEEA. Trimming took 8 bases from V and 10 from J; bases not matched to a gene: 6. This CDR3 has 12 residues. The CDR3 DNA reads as TGTGCCAGCCCCTTCAGCGGGGGGGAGCAGTTCTTC. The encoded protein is CASPFSGGEQFF. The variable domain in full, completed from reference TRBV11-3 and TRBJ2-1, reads EAGVVQSPRYKIIEKKQPVAFWCNPISGHNTLYWYLQNLGQGPELLIRYENEEAVDDSQLPKDRFSAERLKGVDSTLKIQPAELGDSAVYLCASPFSGGEQFFGPGTRLTVL.

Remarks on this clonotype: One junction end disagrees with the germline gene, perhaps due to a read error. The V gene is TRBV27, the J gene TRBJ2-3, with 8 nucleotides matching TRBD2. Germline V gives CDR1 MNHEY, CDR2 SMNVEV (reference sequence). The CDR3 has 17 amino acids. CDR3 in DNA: TGTGCCAGCAGTCCCCCTAATGCGGGGGGAAACACAGATCCGCAGTATTTT. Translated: CASSPPNAGGNTDPQYF.

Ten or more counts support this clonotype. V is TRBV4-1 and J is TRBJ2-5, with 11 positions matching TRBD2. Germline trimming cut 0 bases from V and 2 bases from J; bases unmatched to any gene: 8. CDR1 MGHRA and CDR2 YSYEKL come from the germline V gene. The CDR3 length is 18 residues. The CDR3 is CASSQETLAGGLQETQYF. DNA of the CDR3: TGCGCCAGCAGCCAAGAAACCCTAGCGGGGGGACTACAAGAGACCCAGTACTTC.

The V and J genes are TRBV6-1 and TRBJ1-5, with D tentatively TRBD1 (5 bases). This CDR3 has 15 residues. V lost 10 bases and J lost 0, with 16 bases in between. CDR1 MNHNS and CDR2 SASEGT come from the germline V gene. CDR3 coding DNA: TGTGCCACCTGGGGGTTGGGGACTAGCAATCAGCCCCAGCATTTT. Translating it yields CATWGLGTSNQPQHF.

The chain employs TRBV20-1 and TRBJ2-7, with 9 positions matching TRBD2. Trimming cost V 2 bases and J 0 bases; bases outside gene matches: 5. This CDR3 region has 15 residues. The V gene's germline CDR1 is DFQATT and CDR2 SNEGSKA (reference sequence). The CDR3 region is CSARTGGGASYEQYF. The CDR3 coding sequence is TGCAGTGCTAGAACCGGCGGGGGGGCCTCCTACGAGCAGTACTTC.

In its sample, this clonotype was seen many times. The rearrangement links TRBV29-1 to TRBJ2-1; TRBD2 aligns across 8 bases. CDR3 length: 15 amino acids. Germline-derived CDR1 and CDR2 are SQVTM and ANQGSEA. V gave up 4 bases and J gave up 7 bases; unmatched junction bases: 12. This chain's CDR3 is CSVASSGVQWNEQFF. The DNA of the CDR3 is TGCAGCGTTGCGAGTAGCGGGGTGCAGTGGAATGAGCAGTTCTTC.

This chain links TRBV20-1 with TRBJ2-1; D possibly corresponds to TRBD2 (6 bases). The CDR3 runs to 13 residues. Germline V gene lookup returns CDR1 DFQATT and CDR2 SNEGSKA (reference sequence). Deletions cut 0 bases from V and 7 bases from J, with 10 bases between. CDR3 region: CSARDGGRNEQFF. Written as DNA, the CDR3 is TGCAGTGCTAGAGATGGAGGGAGAAATGAGCAGTTCTTC.

The CDR3 here is CASSSGRLGSRNTEAFF. In DNA form, the CDR3 reads TGTGCCAGCAGCTCAGGACGTTTGGGTAGCCGGAACACTGAAGCTTTCTTT. The chain combines TRBV7-2 with TRBJ1-1, with D unresolved. The germline V gene encodes CDR1 SGHTA and CDR2 FQGNSA. V was pared by 4 bases and J by 1 base, with 19 bases between. The CDR3 has 17 residues.

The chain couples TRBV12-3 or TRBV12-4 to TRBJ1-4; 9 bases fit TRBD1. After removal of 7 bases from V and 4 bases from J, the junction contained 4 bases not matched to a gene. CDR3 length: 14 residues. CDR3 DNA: TGTGCCAGCATCCCGGGACAGGGTAATGAAAAACTGTTTTTT. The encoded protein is CASIPGQGNEKLFF.

As DNA, the CDR3 is TGTGCCAGCAGTTACAATAATGGAGGGCCCTCCTACAATGAGCAGTTCTTC. It encodes CASSYNNGGPSYNEQFF. The V and J genes are TRBV6-2 or TRBV6-3 and TRBJ2-1; maybe TRBD2 (6 bases). V gave up 2 bases and J gave up 0 bases, with 14 bases separating them. The CDR3 contains 17 residues. Germline loops: CDR1 MNHEY, CDR2 SVGEGT.

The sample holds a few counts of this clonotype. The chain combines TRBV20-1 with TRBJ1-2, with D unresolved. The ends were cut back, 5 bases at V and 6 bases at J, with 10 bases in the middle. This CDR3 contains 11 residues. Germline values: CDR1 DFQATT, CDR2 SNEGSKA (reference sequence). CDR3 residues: CSALEGDGYTF. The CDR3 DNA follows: TGCAGTGCTTTAGAGGGAGATGGCTACACCTTC.

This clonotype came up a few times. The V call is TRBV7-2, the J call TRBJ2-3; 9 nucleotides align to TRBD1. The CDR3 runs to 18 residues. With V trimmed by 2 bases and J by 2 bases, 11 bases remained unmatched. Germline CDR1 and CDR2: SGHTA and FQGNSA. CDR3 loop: CASSLTSTGTGITDTQYF. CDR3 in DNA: TGTGCCAGCAGCTTAACATCGACCGGGACAGGGATCACAGATACGCAGTATTTT.

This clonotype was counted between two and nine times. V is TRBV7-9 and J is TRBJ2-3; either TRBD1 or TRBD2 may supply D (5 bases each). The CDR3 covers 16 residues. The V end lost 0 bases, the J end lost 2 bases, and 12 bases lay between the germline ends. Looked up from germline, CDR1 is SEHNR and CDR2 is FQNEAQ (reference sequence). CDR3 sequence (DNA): TGTGCCAGCAGCTTAGCCACCGGGACGTACACAGATACGCAGTATTTT. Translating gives CASSLATGTYTDTQYF.

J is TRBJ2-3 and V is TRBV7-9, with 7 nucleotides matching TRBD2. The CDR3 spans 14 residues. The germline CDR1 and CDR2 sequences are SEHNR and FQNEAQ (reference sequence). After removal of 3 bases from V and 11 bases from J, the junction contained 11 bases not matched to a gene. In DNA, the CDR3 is TGTGCCAGCAGCTTTCCAACCGGGACTAAGATGCAGTATTTT. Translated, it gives CASSFPTGTKMQYF.

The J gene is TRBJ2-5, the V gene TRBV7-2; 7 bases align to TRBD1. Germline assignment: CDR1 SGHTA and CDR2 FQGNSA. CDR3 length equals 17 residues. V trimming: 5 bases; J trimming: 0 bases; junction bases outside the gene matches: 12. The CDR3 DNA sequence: TGTGCCAGCAGCAACCCGTTCCGAGGACAGGACCAAGAGACCCAGTACTTC. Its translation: CASSNPFRGQDQETQYF.

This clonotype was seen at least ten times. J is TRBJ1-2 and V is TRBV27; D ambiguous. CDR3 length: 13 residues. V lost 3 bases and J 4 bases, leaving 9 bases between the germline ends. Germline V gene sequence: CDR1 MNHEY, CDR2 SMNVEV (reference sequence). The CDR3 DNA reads TGTGCCAGCAGTTTTGGTGGAACCTATGGCTACACCTTC. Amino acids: CASSFGGTYGYTF.